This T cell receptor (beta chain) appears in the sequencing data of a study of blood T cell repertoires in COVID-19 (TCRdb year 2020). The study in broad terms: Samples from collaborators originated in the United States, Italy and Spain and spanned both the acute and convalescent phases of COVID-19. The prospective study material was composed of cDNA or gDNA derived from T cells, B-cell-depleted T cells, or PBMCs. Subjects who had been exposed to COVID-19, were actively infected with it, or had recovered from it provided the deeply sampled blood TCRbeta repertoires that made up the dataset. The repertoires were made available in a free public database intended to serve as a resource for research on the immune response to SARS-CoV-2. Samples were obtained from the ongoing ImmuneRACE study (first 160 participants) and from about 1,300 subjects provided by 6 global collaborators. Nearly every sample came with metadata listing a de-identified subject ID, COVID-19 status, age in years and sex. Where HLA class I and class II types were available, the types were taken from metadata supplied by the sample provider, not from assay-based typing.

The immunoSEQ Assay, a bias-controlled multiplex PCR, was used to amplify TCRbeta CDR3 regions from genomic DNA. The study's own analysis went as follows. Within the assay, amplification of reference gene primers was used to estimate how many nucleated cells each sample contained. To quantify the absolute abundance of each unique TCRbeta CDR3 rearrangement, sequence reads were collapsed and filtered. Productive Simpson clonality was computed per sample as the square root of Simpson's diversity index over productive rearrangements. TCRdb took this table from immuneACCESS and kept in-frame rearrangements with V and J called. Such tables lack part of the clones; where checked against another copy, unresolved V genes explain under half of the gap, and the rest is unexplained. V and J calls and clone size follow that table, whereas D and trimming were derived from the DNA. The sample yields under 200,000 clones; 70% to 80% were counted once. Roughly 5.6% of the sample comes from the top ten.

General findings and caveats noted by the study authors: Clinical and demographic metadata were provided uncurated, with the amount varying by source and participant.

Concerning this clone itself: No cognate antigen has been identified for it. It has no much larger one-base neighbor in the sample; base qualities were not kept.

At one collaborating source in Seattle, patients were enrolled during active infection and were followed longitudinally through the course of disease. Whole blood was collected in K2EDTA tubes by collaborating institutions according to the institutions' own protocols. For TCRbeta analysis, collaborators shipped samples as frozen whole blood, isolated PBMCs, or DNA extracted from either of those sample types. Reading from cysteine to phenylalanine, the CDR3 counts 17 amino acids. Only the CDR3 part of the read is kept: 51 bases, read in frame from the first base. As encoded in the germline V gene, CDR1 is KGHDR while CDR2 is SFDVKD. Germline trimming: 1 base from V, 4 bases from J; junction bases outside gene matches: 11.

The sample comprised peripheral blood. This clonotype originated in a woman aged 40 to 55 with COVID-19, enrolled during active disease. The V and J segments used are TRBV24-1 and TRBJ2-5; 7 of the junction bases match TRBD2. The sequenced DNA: TGTGCCACCAGTGATTTCCCTCTAACTAGCGACGCAGAGACCCAGTACTTC. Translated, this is CATSDFPLTSDAETQYF.